This T cell receptor beta chain was sequenced during a study of tissue T cells after allogeneic stem cell transplantation. The CDR3 is 15 amino acids. V gave up 4 bases and J gave up 4 bases; unmatched junction bases: 3. Germline V gene lookup returns CDR1 LGHNA and CDR2 YNLKQL (reference sequence). With respect to this clone: Its specificity is not known. Each gene name is a mouse one. The CDR3 end falls 1 residue outside the read, so it is completed with the germline J gene.

This sample's time point: mouse harvest day 7 after allogeneic transplant. Mouse grafts combined 10^7 T-cell-depleted bone marrow cells with 10^6 splenic CD5+ T cells. This mouse GVHD model was MHC-mismatched B6 to BALB/c, profiled day 7 or 14. TCRdb's copy holds only in-frame clones and misses some; the assay was immunoSEQ multiplex PCR. Here the sample spans roughly 9,700 clones, roughly half being singletons. Overall study results and limits: Limitations included a small, clinically heterogeneous cohort and limited sampling depth. Blood and spleen captured only part of the tissue TCR repertoire.

This clonotype was obtained from a female BALB/c mouse given C57BL/6 T cells with graft-versus-host disease after an allogeneic hematopoietic cell transplant. The sample comprised gut tissue. The rearrangement joins TRBV5 to TRBJ2-7; 14 bases align to TRBD2. The CDR3 loop is CASSPGLGGLYEQYF. The sequenced CDR3 bases are TGTGCCAGCAGCCCGGGACTGGGGGGGCTATATGAACAGTAC.